This T cell receptor beta chain was documented in a study of blood T cell repertoires in COVID-19. Across the study: Sources were T cells, B-cell-depleted T cells, or PBMCs; the material itself was cDNA or gDNA.

Per the original methods: From reference gene primer amplification, estimates of nucleated cell counts were derived. The protocol was immunoSEQ multiplex PCR, while the TCRdb copy is restricted to in-frame clones and leaves out a portion. V, J and clone size are taken as reported in that table, and D and trimming were inferred from the DNA itself. The sample has more than 50,000 clones, 90% seen once; the top ten hold 2.5% to 3.5%. Germline V gene sequence: CDR1 LGHNA, CDR2 YSLEER. The CDR3 is made up of 20 amino acids. V was pared by 8 bases and J by 5 bases, with 33 bases between. The sequencing input was peripheral blood. This receptor was obtained from a human donor in a cohort sampled during active COVID-19. The J gene is TRBJ2-2, the V gene TRBV4-3; possibly TRBD2 for D (6 bases). The CDR3 is CASQERLLRDSRIRTGELFF. Written as DNA, the CDR3 is TGCGCCAGCCAAGAACGACTCCTAAGGGACTCAAGGATTAGGACCGGGGAGCTGTTTTTT.